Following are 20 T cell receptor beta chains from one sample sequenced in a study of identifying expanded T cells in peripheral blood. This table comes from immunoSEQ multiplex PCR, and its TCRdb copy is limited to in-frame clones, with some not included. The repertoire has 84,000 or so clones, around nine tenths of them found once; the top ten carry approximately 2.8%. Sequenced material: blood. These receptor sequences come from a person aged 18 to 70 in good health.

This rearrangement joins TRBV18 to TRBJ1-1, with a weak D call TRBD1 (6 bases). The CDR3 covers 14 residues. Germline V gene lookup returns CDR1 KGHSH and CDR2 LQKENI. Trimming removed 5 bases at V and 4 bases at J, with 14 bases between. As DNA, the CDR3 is TGTGCCAGCTCAGCAGTAGGGGGAAGCACTGAAGCTTTCTTT. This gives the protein CASSAVGGSTEAFF.

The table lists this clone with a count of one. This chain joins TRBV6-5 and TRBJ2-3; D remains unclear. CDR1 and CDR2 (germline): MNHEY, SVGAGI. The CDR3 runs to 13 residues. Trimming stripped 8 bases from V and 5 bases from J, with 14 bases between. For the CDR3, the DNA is TGTGCCAGCTGGCCTCCGGGCATAGATACGCAGTATTTT. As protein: CASWPPGIDTQYF.

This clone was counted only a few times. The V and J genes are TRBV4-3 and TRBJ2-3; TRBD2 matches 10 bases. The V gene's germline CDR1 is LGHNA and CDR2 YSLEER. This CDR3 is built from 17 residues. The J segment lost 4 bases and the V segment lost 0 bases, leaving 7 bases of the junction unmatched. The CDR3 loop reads CASSQEMTSGLADTQYF. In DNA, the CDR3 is TGCGCCAGCAGCCAAGAAATGACTAGCGGGCTGGCAGATACGCAGTATTTT.

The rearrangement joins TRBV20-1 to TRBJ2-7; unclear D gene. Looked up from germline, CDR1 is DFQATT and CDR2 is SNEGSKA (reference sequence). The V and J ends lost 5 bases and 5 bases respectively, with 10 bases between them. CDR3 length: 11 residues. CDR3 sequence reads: CSAANRDEQYF. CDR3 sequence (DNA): TGCAGTGCTGCCAACCGGGACGAGCAGTACTTC.

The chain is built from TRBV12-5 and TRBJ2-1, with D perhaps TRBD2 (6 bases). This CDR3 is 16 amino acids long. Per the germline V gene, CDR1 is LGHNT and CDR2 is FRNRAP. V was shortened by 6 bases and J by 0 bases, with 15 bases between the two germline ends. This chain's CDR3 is CASGPWAGTSYNEQFF. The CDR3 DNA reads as TGTGCTAGTGGCCCCTGGGCGGGGACCTCCTACAATGAGCAGTTCTTC. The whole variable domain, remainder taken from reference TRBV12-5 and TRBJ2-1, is DARVTQTPRHKVTEMGQEVTMRCQPILGHNTVFWYRQTMMQGLELLAYFRNRAPLDDSGMPKDRFSAEMPDATLATLKIQPSEPRDSAVYFCASGPWAGTSYNEQFFGPGTRLTVL.

CDR3 region: CASSEEAGGYNEQFF. The CDR3 DNA is TGTGCCAGCAGTGAGGAAGCGGGGGGGTACAATGAGCAGTTCTTC. The rearrangement links TRBV6-4 to TRBJ2-1, with 10 nucleotides matching TRBD2. The CDR3 spans 15 residues. Germline CDR1 and CDR2: MRHNA and SNTAGT. J gave up 4 bases and V 3 bases, and 3 bases lay outside the gene matches.

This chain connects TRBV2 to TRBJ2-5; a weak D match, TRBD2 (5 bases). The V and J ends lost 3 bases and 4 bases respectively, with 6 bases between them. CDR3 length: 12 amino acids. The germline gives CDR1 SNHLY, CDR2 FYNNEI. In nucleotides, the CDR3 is TGTGCCAGCAGTGAGGCGGGAGAGACCCAGTACTTC. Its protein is CASSEAGETQYF.

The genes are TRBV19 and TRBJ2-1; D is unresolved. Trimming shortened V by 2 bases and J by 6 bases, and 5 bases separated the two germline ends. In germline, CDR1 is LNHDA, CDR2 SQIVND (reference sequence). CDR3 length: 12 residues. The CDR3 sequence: CASSINGNEQFF. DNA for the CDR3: TGTGCCAGTAGTATAAATGGCAATGAGCAGTTCTTC.

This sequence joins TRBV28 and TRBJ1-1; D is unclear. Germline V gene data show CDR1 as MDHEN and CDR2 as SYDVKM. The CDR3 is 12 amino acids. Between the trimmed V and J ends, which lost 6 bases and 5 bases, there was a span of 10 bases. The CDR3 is CASRDLGTEAFF. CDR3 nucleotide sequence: TGTGCCAGCAGGGATCTGGGGACTGAAGCTTTCTTT.

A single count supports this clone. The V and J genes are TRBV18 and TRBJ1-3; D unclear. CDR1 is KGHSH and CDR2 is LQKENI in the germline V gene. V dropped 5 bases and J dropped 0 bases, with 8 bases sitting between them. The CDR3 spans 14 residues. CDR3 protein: CASSSRSSGNTIYF. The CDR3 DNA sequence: TGTGCCAGCTCATCGCGGAGCTCTGGAAACACCATATATTTT.

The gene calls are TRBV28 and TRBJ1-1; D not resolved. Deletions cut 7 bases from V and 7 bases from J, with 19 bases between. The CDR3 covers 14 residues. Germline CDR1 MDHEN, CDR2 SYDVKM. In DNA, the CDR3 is TGTGCCAGCACAAAGGACCAAAGTCCCTTTGAAGCTTTCTTT. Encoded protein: CASTKDQSPFEAFF.

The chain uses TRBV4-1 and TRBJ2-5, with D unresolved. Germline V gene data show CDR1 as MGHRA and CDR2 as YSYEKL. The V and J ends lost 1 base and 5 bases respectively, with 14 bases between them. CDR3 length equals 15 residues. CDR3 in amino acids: CASSQADLTLETQYF. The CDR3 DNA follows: TGCGCCAGCAGCCAAGCAGACTTAACGCTCGAGACCCAGTACTTC.

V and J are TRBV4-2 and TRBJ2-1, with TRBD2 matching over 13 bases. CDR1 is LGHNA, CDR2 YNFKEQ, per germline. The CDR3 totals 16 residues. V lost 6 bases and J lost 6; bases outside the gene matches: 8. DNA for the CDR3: TGTGCCAGCAGTCCCTCGGGGACTAGCGGGATCAATGAGCAGTTCTTC. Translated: CASSPSGTSGINEQFF.

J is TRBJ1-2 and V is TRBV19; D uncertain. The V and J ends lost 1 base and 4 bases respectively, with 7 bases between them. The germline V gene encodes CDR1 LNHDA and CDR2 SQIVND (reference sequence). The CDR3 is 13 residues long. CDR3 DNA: TGTGCCAGTAGTATAGGGACGCTCTATGGCTACACCTTC. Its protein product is CASSIGTLYGYTF. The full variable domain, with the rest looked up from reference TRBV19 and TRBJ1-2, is DGGITQSPKYLFRKEGQNVTLSCEQNLNHDAMYWYRQDPGQGLRLIYYSQIVNDFQKGDIAEGYSVSREKKESFPLTVTSAQKNPTAFYLCASSIGTLYGYTFGSGTRLTVV.

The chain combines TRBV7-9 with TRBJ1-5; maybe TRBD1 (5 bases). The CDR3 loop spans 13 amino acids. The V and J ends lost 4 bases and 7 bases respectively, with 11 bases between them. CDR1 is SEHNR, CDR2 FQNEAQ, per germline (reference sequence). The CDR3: CASSYSRDQPQHF. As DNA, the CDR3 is TGTGCCAGCAGCTATTCAAGGGACCAGCCCCAGCATTTT. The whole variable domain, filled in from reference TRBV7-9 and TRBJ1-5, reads DTGVSQNPRHKITKRGQNVTFRCDPISEHNRLYWYRQTLGQGPEFLTYFQNEAQLEKSRLLSDRFSAERPKGSFSTLEIQRTEQGDSAMYLCASSYSRDQPQHFGDGTRLSIL.

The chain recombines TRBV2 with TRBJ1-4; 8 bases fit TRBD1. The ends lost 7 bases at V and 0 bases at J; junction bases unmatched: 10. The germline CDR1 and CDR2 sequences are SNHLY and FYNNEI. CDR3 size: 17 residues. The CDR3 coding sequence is TGTGCCAGCACCAAACAGGGGGGCGCGGCAACTAATGAAAAACTGTTTTTT. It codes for CASTKQGGAATNEKLFF.

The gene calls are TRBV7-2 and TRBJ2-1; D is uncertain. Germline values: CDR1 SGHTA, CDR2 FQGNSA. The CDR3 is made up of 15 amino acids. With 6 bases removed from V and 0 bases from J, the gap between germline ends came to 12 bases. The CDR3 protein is CASRLAKSSYNEQFF. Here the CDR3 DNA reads TGTGCCAGCAGATTGGCAAAAAGCTCCTACAATGAGCAGTTCTTC.

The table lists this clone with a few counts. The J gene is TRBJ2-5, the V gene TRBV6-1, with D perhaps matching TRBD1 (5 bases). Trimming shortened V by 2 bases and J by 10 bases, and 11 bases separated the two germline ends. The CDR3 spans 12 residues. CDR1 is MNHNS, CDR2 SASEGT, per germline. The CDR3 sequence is CASSETQGVQYF. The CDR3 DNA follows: TGTGCCAGCAGTGAAACCCAAGGGGTCCAGTACTTC.

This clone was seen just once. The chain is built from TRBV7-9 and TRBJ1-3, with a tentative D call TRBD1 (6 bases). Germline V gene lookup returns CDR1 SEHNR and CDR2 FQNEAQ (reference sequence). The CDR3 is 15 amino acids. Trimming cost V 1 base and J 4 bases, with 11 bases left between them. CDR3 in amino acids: CASSLVTGTGNTIYF. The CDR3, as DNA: TGTGCCAGCAGCTTAGTCACAGGGACAGGAAACACCATATATTTT. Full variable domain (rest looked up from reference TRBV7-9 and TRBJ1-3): DTGVSQNPRHKITKRGQNVTFRCDPISEHNRLYWYRQTLGQGPEFLTYFQNEAQLEKSRLLSDRFSAERPKGSFSTLEIQRTEQGDSAMYLCASSLVTGTGNTIYFGEGSWLTVV.

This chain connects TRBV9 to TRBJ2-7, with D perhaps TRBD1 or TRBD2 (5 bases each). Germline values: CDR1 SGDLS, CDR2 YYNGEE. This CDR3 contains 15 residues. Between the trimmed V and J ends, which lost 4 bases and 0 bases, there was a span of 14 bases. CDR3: CASSPRDGSSYEQYF. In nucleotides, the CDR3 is TGTGCCAGCAGCCCCCGGGACGGATCCTCCTACGAGCAGTACTTC.